This TCR beta chain came from a study of graft-versus-host responses after intestinal transplantation. This clone was seen a handful of times. Repertoires were generated with immunoSEQ multiplex PCR, while TCRdb's copy carries only in-frame clones and drops some. The profile shows around 21,000 clones, about 41% of them singletons. Co-plating was performed using roughly 200,000 CFSE-labeled responder cells and roughly 200,000 irradiated, violet-dye-labeled stimulator cells. The TCR originated in a human patient who was an organ donor for intestinal transplantation. The sample was alloreactive CD8+ T cells from a mixed lymphocyte reaction culture, taken before transplantation. Subset indicated: CFSE-low proliferating T cells sorted from approximately six-day pre-transplant mixed lymphocyte reaction (GvH or HvG direction).

This CDR3 is CASSEGTGGAKGNTIYF. In nucleotides, the CDR3 is TGTGCCAGCAGTGAAGGGACAGGGGGCGCAAAAGGAAACACCATATATTTT. The rearrangement uses TRBV6-1 and TRBJ1-3; TRBD1 aligns across 11 bases. Germline-derived CDR1 and CDR2 are MNHNS and SASEGT. The CDR3 contains 17 residues. Trimming cost V 1 base and J 4 bases; bases outside gene matches: 6.